These 8 T cell receptor beta chains originate from one sample sequenced in a study of T cell changes during pregnancy in multiple sclerosis. Measured with immunoSEQ multiplex PCR; TCRdb has only the in-frame clones, and not every one. The sample lists more than 9,000 clones; roughly 90% were seen once. Sequences were derived from CD8+ T cells from peripheral blood mononuclear cells, sampled in the first trimester of pregnancy. These receptor sequences come from a female donor in good health, enrolled as a control in a pregnancy study.

This clone was found once. V and J are TRBV5-1 and TRBJ1-1; D ambiguous. The CDR3 has 14 amino acids. The germline V gene encodes CDR1 SGHRS and CDR2 YFSETQ. V was clipped by 3 bases and J by 4 bases, with 13 bases between them. Here the CDR3 reads CASSSRGGSTEAFF. Here the CDR3 DNA reads TGCGCCAGCAGCTCTAGAGGCGGGTCCACTGAAGCTTTCTTT.

The V gene is TRBV4-2, the J gene TRBJ2-2; maybe TRBD2 (6 bases). The CDR3 sequence is 16 residues long. CDR1 is LGHNA, CDR2 YNFKEQ, per germline. Trimming took 4 bases from V and 1 from J, leaving 13 bases between them. The CDR3 protein is CASSRGAQMNTGELFF. DNA of the CDR3: TGTGCCAGCAGCCGCGGGGCGCAAATGAACACCGGGGAGCTGTTTTTT.

This chain uses TRBV5-6 with TRBJ1-1; a weak D match, TRBD1 (5 bases). Germline values: CDR1 SGHDT, CDR2 YYEEEE. This CDR3 region has 14 residues. With 2 bases removed from V and 1 base from J, the gap between germline ends came to 9 bases. The CDR3 nucleotides read TGTGCCAGCAGCTTTGACAGTGGGAACACTGAAGCTTTCTTT. Translating it yields CASSFDSGNTEAFF.

The chain couples TRBV4-3 to TRBJ2-2; D is possibly TRBD1 (5 bases). This CDR3 is built from 17 residues. CDR1 LGHNA and CDR2 YSLEER come from the germline V gene. V was shortened by 0 bases and J by 0 bases, with 11 bases between the two germline ends. This CDR3 is CASSQDAQGTNTGELFF. CDR3 bases: TGCGCCAGCAGCCAAGACGCCCAGGGAACGAACACCGGGGAGCTGTTTTTT.

The genes are TRBV7-2 and TRBJ1-1, with a weak D call TRBD1 (5 bases). This CDR3 comprises 15 residues. CDR1 is SGHTA, CDR2 FQGNSA, per germline. Trimming shortened V by 5 bases and J by 2 bases, and 15 bases separated the two germline ends. CDR3 protein: CASSREAGINTEAFF. In nucleotides, the CDR3 is TGTGCCAGCAGCAGAGAAGCAGGGATAAACACTGAAGCTTTCTTT.

The chain joins TRBV7-8 to TRBJ2-7; the D gene is possibly TRBD1 (5 bases). The germline CDR1 and CDR2 sequences are SGHVS and FQNEAQ. The V end lost 0 bases, the J end lost 5 bases, and 5 bases lay between the germline ends. This CDR3 contains 12 residues. Here the CDR3 reads CASSLAGDEQYF. CDR3 bases: TGTGCCAGCAGCTTAGCAGGGGACGAGCAGTACTTC.

V is TRBV5-1 and J is TRBJ1-2; 7 nucleotides line up with TRBD1. Germline CDR1 and CDR2: SGHRS and YFSETQ. The CDR3 is 16 residues long. Losses at the gene ends were 3 bases for V and 6 bases for J; bases not matched to a gene: 14. CDR3 sequence reads: CASSSHGSTGSHGYTF. The CDR3 nucleotides read TGCGCCAGCAGCTCCCATGGTTCGACAGGGTCCCATGGCTACACCTTC.

In nucleotides, the CDR3 is TGCGCCAGCAGCTTGTTCCTATTGGGGACACTCATGAACACTGAAGCTTTCTTT. Its translation is CASSLFLLGTLMNTEAFF. This sequence joins TRBV5-1 and TRBJ1-1; TRBD1 is a possible D gene (6 bases). The CDR3 contains 18 residues. The germline V gene has CDR1 SGHRS and CDR2 YFSETQ. Trimming stripped 1 base from V and 0 bases from J, with 19 bases between.